The rows below give T cell receptor beta chains drawn from one sample of a study of identical twins. TCRdb reprocessed the 5' RACE reads via MiXCR and lists one record per CDR3 protein. The sample lists 280,000 or so distinct CDR3 sequences, approximately 8.5% occurring once. The sample also formed part of further work on yellow fever vaccine responses in identical twins.

Sequencing input: memory (CD45RO+) T cells sorted from blood. All receptors come from a woman under 30 in good health. The CDR3 runs from the conserved cysteine through the conserved F or W. The D gene is left open where the match is weak. Clone size is stated in some rows and not others, as once, few, many or a class when expanded.

j_call v_call clone_size d_call cdr3_length cdr3_aa cdr3_nt
TRBJ1-1 TRBV18 - - 14 CASSPIMQSGEAFF TGTGCCAGCTCACCAATCATGCAATCCGGTGAAGCTTTCTTT
TRBJ2-2 TRBV20-1 few - 16 CSARVSGQARTGELFF TGCAGTGCTAGAGTGTCGGGGCAAGCGCGCACCGGGGAGCTGTTTTTT
TRBJ1-4 TRBV11-2 few - 13 CASSDMVGEKLFF TGTGCCAGCAGCGACATGGTCGGTGAAAAACTGTTTTTT
TRBJ1-6 TRBV12-3/TRBV12-4 few - 15 CASNEQGMGNSPLHF TGTGCCAGCAATGAACAGGGAATGGGTAATTCACCCCTCCACTTT
TRBJ2-1 TRBV13 few - 16 CASSLSRGLVYNEQFF TGTGCCAGCAGCTTATCACGTGGATTAGTCTACAATGAGCAGTTCTTC
TRBJ2-1 TRBV21-1 many - 15 CASSLGTSGSHEQFF TGTGCCAGCAGCCTGGGGACTAGCGGGAGCCATGAGCAGTTCTTC
TRBJ2-5 TRBV7-9 - TRBD1 13 CASSAGGRETQYF TGTGCCAGCAGCGCAGGGGGCCGGGAGACCCAGTACTTC
TRBJ2-3 TRBV4-1 few - 16 CASSQVDILSTDTQYF TGCGCCAGCAGCCAGGTGGACATACTTAGCACAGATACGCAGTATTTT
TRBJ1-2 TRBV3-1 - - 15 CASSQPGRTAYGYTF TGTGCCAGCAGCCAACCGGGACGGACGGCCTATGGCTACACCTTC
TRBJ1-3 TRBV15 many - 15 CATSRTTSSGNTIYF TGTGCCACCAGCAGAACTACGAGCTCTGGAAACACCATATATTTT
TRBJ1-6 TRBV6-5 once - 12 CASSSGVSPLHF TGTGCCAGCAGCTCAGGGGTGTCACCCCTCCACTTT
TRBJ2-1 TRBV6-1 - TRBD2 16 CASRSTSANAGGEQFF TGTGCCAGCAGGTCAACTAGCGCGAACGCAGGAGGTGAGCAGTTCTTC
TRBJ1-1 TRBV6-1 few - 12 CASSWMNTEAFF TGTGCCAGCAGTTGGATGAACACTGAAGCTTTCTTT
TRBJ2-5 TRBV24-1 few TRBD2 18 CATSGPPSGGAQGETQYF TGTGCCACCAGTGGCCCTCCTAGCGGGGGGGCTCAGGGTGAGACCCAGTACTTC
TRBJ2-7 TRBV12-3/TRBV12-4 many - 14 CASRPGRISYEQYF TGTGCCAGCAGGCCGGGACGTATCTCCTACGAGCAGTACTTC
TRBJ2-6 TRBV7-8 - TRBD2 17 CASSPGTSGPGANVLTF TGTGCCAGCAGCCCCGGGACTAGCGGGCCTGGGGCCAACGTCCTGACTTTC
TRBJ2-3 TRBV19 few - 13 CASSTGPSAAQYF TGTGCCAGTAGTACCGGACCCTCCGCTGCGCAGTATTTT
TRBJ2-2 TRBV6-5 - - 16 CASSYTGGINTGELFF TGTGCCAGCAGTTACACTGGGGGGATTAACACCGGGGAGCTGTTTTTT
TRBJ1-1 TRBV20-1 few - 13 CSARDPTNTEAFF TGCAGTGCCCGGGACCCGACGAACACTGAAGCTTTCTTT
TRBJ1-1 TRBV6-2/TRBV6-3 - - 14 CASSYGPPYTEAFF TGTGCCAGCAGCTATGGTCCCCCCTATACTGAAGCTTTCTTT
TRBJ2-5 TRBV20-1 - TRBD2 14 CSTSIGTSEETQYF TGCAGTACAAGTATCGGGACTAGCGAAGAGACCCAGTACTTC
TRBJ2-5 TRBV20-1 - - 12 CRAAGVAETQYF TGCAGGGCGGCCGGAGTGGCCGAGACCCAGTACTTC
TRBJ2-3 TRBV4-1 - - 15 CASSQDLTGMNTQYF TGCGCCAGCAGCCAAGATCTAACGGGGATGAATACGCAGTATTTT
TRBJ1-4 TRBV18 few - 14 CASSPGSNNEKLFF TGTGCCAGCTCACCGGGCAGTAACAATGAAAAACTGTTTTTT
TRBJ2-7 TRBV5-1 many - 14 CASTHGGGTYEQYF TGCGCCAGCACCCACGGGGGCGGAACCTACGAGCAGTACTTC
TRBJ2-4 TRBV2 few TRBD2 13 CASSGEGGAIQYF TGTGCCAGCAGTGGAGAGGGAGGGGCCATTCAGTACTTC
TRBJ2-5 TRBV11-2 - - 14 CASSLNREIGTQYF TGTGCCAGCAGCTTAAACAGGGAAATAGGGACCCAGTACTTC
TRBJ2-1 TRBV27 few - 17 CASSPRMREIKDNEQFF TGTGCCAGCAGTCCCCGTATGAGGGAAATAAAGGACAATGAGCAGTTCTTC
TRBJ1-5 TRBV25-1 many - 13 CASSEGPNQPQHF TGTGCCAGCAGTGAAGGGCCAAATCAGCCCCAGCATTTT
TRBJ2-5 TRBV10-2 - TRBD1 13 CASRGDRVETQYF TGCGCCAGCAGAGGGGACAGGGTAGAGACCCAGTACTTC
TRBJ2-3 TRBV9 few - 18 CASSLTAAPRGSTDTQYF TGTGCCAGCAGCCTTACAGCTGCCCCGAGGGGAAGCACAGATACGCAGTATTTT
TRBJ2-3 TRBV5-4 many - 14 CASSLGWMADTQYF TGTGCCAGCAGCTTGGGGTGGATGGCGGATACGCAGTATTTT
TRBJ1-1 TRBV27 - - 14 CASSLKYTNTEAFF TGTGCCAGCAGTTTAAAGTATACGAACACTGAAGCTTTCTTT
TRBJ2-1 TRBV7-2 many - 15 CASSLLAGLYNEQFF TGTGCCAGCAGCTTATTGGCGGGTTTATACAATGAGCAGTTCTTC
TRBJ2-1 TRBV20-1 many - 16 CSARDYGQGLYNEQFF TGCAGTGCTAGAGATTATGGCCAGGGCTTGTACAATGAGCAGTTCTTC
TRBJ2-3 TRBV2 - TRBD2 15 CASSRGRALEDTQYF TGTGCCAGCAGCCGAGGGAGGGCCTTGGAAGATACGCAGTATTTT
TRBJ2-5 TRBV5-1 - TRBD1 16 CASSRSGTGLWETQYF TGCGCCAGCAGCCGCTCCGGGACAGGGCTTTGGGAGACCCAGTACTTC
TRBJ2-5 TRBV2 many - 15 CASSERSGGLETQYF TGTGCCAGCAGCGAAAGATCTGGGGGTTTGGAGACCCAGTACTTC
TRBJ2-5 TRBV28 - - 13 CASSSPIQETQYF TGTGCCAGCAGTTCTCCAATACAAGAGACCCAGTACTTC
TRBJ1-1 TRBV12-3/TRBV12-4 many TRBD1 11 CASRGQGEAFF TGTGCCAGCAGAGGACAGGGAGAGGCTTTCTTT
TRBJ2-1 TRBV6-1 few TRBD2 15 CASSEDAGGPREQFF TGTGCCAGCAGTGAGGACGCGGGAGGGCCACGTGAGCAGTTCTTC
TRBJ2-3 TRBV20-1 - - 16 CSARDPLELNTDTQYF TGCAGTGCTAGAGACCCCTTGGAGCTGAACACAGATACGCAGTATTTT
TRBJ2-1 TRBV27 - - 13 CASSLRGINEQFF TGTGCCAGCAGTTTACGGGGAATCAATGAGCAGTTCTTC
TRBJ1-1 TRBV5-6 many TRBD1 17 CASSTAGTGKMNTEAFF TGTGCCAGCAGCACAGCCGGGACAGGGAAAATGAACACTGAAGCTTTCTTT
TRBJ1-3 TRBV12-3/TRBV12-4 many - 15 CASSRGRTSGNTIYF TGTGCCAGCAGCCGGGGACGGACCTCTGGAAACACCATATATTTT
TRBJ1-2 TRBV6-1 many - 14 CASSSASGTSGYTF TGTGCCAGCAGCTCCGCTTCAGGCACCTCTGGCTACACCTTC
TRBJ2-1 TRBV7-3 few TRBD2 14 CASSPFTGGNEQFF TGTGCCAGCAGCCCTTTTACGGGGGGGAATGAGCAGTTCTTC
TRBJ2-1 TRBV5-5 few TRBD2 15 CASSFKASGDNEQFF TGTGCCAGCAGCTTTAAGGCTAGCGGAGACAATGAGCAGTTCTTC